Listed here are 21 T cell receptor beta chains from one sample, sequenced in a study of beta chain features in type 1 diabetes. Since all of the isolated RNA was reverse transcribed, expressed TCRB transcripts were what got sequenced. Sequencing used immunoSEQ multiplex PCR; TCRdb keeps in-frame clones, though not all of them. The sample holds 20,000 to 25,000 clones, roughly 70% seen once. Study outcomes and limitations: Moderate yet significant TCRB CDR3 shortening was seen in Type 1 diabetes patients in all four CD4+ subsets.

Which antigens these TCRs recognize remains unknown. The specimen sequenced was stem cell memory CD4+ T cells from blood. These receptors came from a woman in her thirties or forties with type 1 diabetes.

The V and J genes are TRBV6-6 and TRBJ1-4; TRBD1 might be the D (6 bases). The CDR3 covers 15 residues. The germline CDR1 and CDR2 sequences are MNHNY and SVGAGI (reference sequence). Trimming removed 0 bases at V and 8 bases at J, with 13 bases between. The CDR3 loop reads CASSYSGGVREKLFF. DNA of the CDR3: TGTGCCAGCAGTTACTCAGGGGGGGTCCGGGAAAAACTGTTTTTT.

This chain links TRBV5-5 with TRBJ2-2, with D possibly being TRBD2 (5 bases). The length of the CDR3 is 15 residues. Looked up from germline, CDR1 is SGHKS and CDR2 is YYEKEE (reference sequence). V gave up 0 bases and J gave up 2 bases, with 8 bases separating them. In DNA, the CDR3 is TGTGCCAGCAGCTTGGCGGGGTCCAACACCGGGGAGCTGTTTTTT. Its translation: CASSLAGSNTGELFF.

The table lists this clone with a few counts. This sequence joins TRBV11-1 and TRBJ2-7; the D gene is possibly TRBD2 (6 bases). The CDR3 runs 15 residues. Trimming pared 5 bases from V and 8 bases from J, leaving 22 bases between. Germline CDR1 and CDR2: SGHAT and FQDESV (reference sequence). The DNA for the CDR3 is TGTGCCAGCAGCATAGGGACTCCGAATCCACTACAGCAGTACTTC. Protein sequence: CASSIGTPNPLQQYF. Full variable domain (rest looked up from reference TRBV11-1 and TRBJ2-7): EAEVAQSPRYKITEKSQAVAFWCDPISGHATLYWYRQILGQGPELLVQFQDESVVDDSQLPKDRFSAERLKGVDSTLKIQPAELGDSAMYLCASSIGTPNPLQQYFGPGTRLTVT.

The chain joins TRBV5-4 to TRBJ2-1, with D possibly being TRBD1 (6 bases). Germline V lookup: CDR1 SGHNT, CDR2 YYREEE (reference sequence). The CDR3 is 15 amino acids. Trimming shortened V by 3 bases and J by 4 bases, and 14 bases separated the two germline ends. CDR3 in DNA: TGTGCCAGCAGCTCCCCCCGACAGGAGTACAATGAGCAGTTCTTC. This sequence encodes CASSSPRQEYNEQFF. Full variable domain (missing parts from reference TRBV5-4 and TRBJ2-1): ETGVTQSPTHLIKTRGQQVTLRCSSQSGHNTVSWYQQALGQGPQFIFQYYREEENGRGNFPPRFSGLQFPNYSSELNVNALELDDSALYLCASSSPRQEYNEQFFGPGTRLTVL.

This clone appeared a few times. This rearrangement joins TRBV6-1 to TRBJ1-4; no definite D call. V was cut by 3 bases and J by 7 bases, with 15 bases left in between. CDR3 size: 15 residues. The germline CDR1 and CDR2 sequences are MNHNS and SASEGT. CDR3 nucleotide sequence: TGTGCCAGCAGTGACAGAGTGGGTAGCGGTGAAAAACTGTTTTTT. Its translation is CASSDRVGSGEKLFF.

The chain employs TRBV5-1 and TRBJ2-2; tentative D call: TRBD1 (5 bases). Germline V CDR1 and CDR2: SGHRS, YFSETQ. There are 16 residues in the CDR3. Between the trimmed V and J ends, which lost 3 bases and 1 base, there was a span of 13 bases. Written as DNA, the CDR3 is TGCGCCAGCAGCTGGGGCGACAGAGAGAACACCGGGGAGCTGTTTTTT. Translated, it gives CASSWGDRENTGELFF.

This clone has only one observation. This sequence joins TRBV7-2 and TRBJ1-1, with TRBD1 as a possible D gene (6 bases). This CDR3 spans 14 amino acids. Germline V gene data show CDR1 as SGHTA and CDR2 as FQGNSA. The ends were cut back, 3 bases at V and 4 bases at J, with 12 bases in the middle. The CDR3 loop reads CASSFETGITEAFF. Written as DNA, the CDR3 is TGTGCCAGCAGCTTTGAAACAGGGATCACTGAAGCTTTCTTT.

This chain links TRBV5-6 with TRBJ2-7, with D unclear. Trimming left V 1 base short and J 3 bases short, with 5 bases between. The CDR3 loop spans 12 amino acids. Germline V gene data show CDR1 as SGHDT and CDR2 as YYEEEE. The CDR3 here is CASSLRGYEQYF. CDR3 nucleotides: TGTGCCAGCAGCTTGCGCGGCTACGAGCAGTACTTC.

As to this clone: Its ends do not fully match the called genes, so a read error is possible. The chain couples TRBV5-1 to TRBJ2-5; TRBD1 agrees at 8 bases. Germline V CDR1 and CDR2: SGHRS, YFSETQ. CDR3 length: 17 amino acids. The CDR3 coding sequence is TGCGCCAGCAGCGGAATCCCTCCGGGACAGGCCCAAGAGATCCAGTACTTC. Encoded protein: CASSGIPPGQAQEIQYF.

The V and J genes are TRBV28 and TRBJ2-7; 9 nucleotides align to TRBD1. Per the germline V gene, CDR1 is MDHEN and CDR2 is SYDVKM. CDR3 size: 16 residues. J lost 3 bases, V lost 5 bases, and 11 bases had no gene match. The CDR3 protein is CASSTRQGQGYYEQYF. CDR3 nucleotides: TGTGCCAGCAGTACCCGACAGGGACAGGGATACTACGAGCAGTACTTC.

The rearrangement links TRBV5-4 to TRBJ1-2; 8 bases line up with TRBD1. Germline trimming cut 0 bases from V and 8 bases from J; bases unmatched to any gene: 3. CDR1 is SGHNT and CDR2 is YYREEE in the germline V gene (reference sequence). There are 13 residues in the CDR3. CDR3 amino acids: CASSLGDRGGYTF. CDR3 bases: TGTGCCAGCAGCTTGGGCGACAGGGGAGGCTACACCTTC.

The rearrangement joins TRBV19 to TRBJ2-7, with 9 positions matching TRBD1. The V gene end was trimmed by 3 bases and the J gene end by 2 bases; junction bases not matched to a gene: 8. The V gene's germline CDR1 is LNHDA and CDR2 SQIVND (reference sequence). This CDR3 is built from 16 residues. The CDR3: CASSIGRTGEAYEQYF. The CDR3 bases are TGTGCCAGTAGTATCGGGAGGACAGGGGAAGCCTACGAGCAGTACTTC.

The V call is TRBV7-8, the J call TRBJ2-1, with TRBD2 identical over 10 bases. V shed 2 bases and J 8 bases; nucleotides not matched to a gene: 9. The CDR3 totals 16 residues. Per germline, CDR1 SGHVS and CDR2 FQNEAQ. Here the CDR3 reads CASSLFLAGEMDEQFF. CDR3 DNA sequence: TGTGCCAGCAGCTTATTTCTAGCGGGAGAGATGGATGAGCAGTTCTTC.

The rearrangement joins TRBV6-5 to TRBJ1-1; D unresolved. With 7 bases removed from V and 4 bases from J, the gap between germline ends came to 13 bases. CDR3 length equals 13 residues. The germline CDR1 and CDR2 sequences are MNHEY and SVGAGI. Here the CDR3 reads CASTLREGTEAFF. The CDR3 DNA reads TGTGCCAGCACCCTACGGGAGGGCACTGAAGCTTTCTTT.

The chain is built from TRBV29-1 and TRBJ1-5, with 7 bases lining up with TRBD1. CDR1 SQVTM and CDR2 ANQGSEA come from the germline V gene. This CDR3 spans 15 amino acids. The trim removed 4 bases at V and 0 bases at J, leaving 6 bases unmatched. CDR3 sequence: CSVAGDSYSNQPQHF. The CDR3 nucleotides read TGCAGCGTTGCTGGGGACAGTTATAGCAATCAGCCCCAGCATTTT.

This chain links TRBV7-2 with TRBJ2-3, with TRBD1 matching over 8 bases. There are 15 residues in the CDR3. The V segment lost 2 bases and the J segment 4 bases; nucleotides outside the gene matches: 5. The germline V gene encodes CDR1 SGHTA and CDR2 FQGNSA. The CDR3, as DNA: TGTGCCAGCAGCTTATCAGGGGGCGGTTCAGATACGCAGTATTTT. It translates to CASSLSGGGSDTQYF. The full variable domain, with the rest looked up from reference TRBV7-2 and TRBJ2-3, is GAGVSQSPSNKVTEKGKDVELRCDPISGHTALYWYRQSLGQGLEFLIYFQGNSAPDKSGLPSDRFSAERTGGSVSTLTIQRTQQEDSAVYLCASSLSGGGSDTQYFGPGTRLTVL.

This chain connects TRBV7-2 to TRBJ1-2; 8 nucleotides align to TRBD1. This CDR3 spans 13 amino acids. Germline trimming cut 4 bases from V and 3 bases from J; bases unmatched to any gene: 1. Germline V CDR1 and CDR2: SGHTA, FQGNSA. CDR3: CASSSTGDYGYTF. The CDR3 coding sequence is TGTGCCAGCAGCTCGACAGGGGACTATGGCTACACCTTC.

This clone was counted a few times. J is TRBJ1-1 and V is TRBV7-9; maybe TRBD1 (6 bases). Germline CDR1 and CDR2: SEHNR and FQNEAQ (reference sequence). Trimming left V 5 bases short and J 1 base short, with 8 bases between. This CDR3 has 13 amino acids. The CDR3 DNA follows: TGTGCCAGCAGCAAGGACAGGAACACTGAAGCTTTCTTT. This codes for CASSKDRNTEAFF.

This sequence joins TRBV5-4 and TRBJ2-5, with 10 bases lining up with TRBD2. CDR3 size: 15 residues. Germline V gene lookup returns CDR1 SGHNT and CDR2 YYREEE (reference sequence). The J segment lost 4 bases and the V segment lost 1 base, leaving 4 bases of the junction unmatched. In nucleotides, the CDR3 is TGTGCCAGCAGCTTGATACTAGCGGGGATAGAGACCCAGTACTTC. Translating gives CASSLILAGIETQYF.

The chain carries TRBV25-1 and TRBJ1-3; 8 nucleotides line up with TRBD1. V dropped 5 bases and J dropped 2; count of bases not matched to a gene: 2. CDR1 and CDR2 from the germline V gene are MGHDK and SYGVNS. The CDR3 covers 14 residues. CDR3 coding DNA: TGTGCCAGCAGTCAACAGGGGGCTGGAAACACCATATATTTT. Protein product: CASSQQGAGNTIYF.

This rearrangement joins TRBV7-9 to TRBJ1-4; TRBD1 agrees at 7 bases. Germline CDR1 and CDR2: SEHNR and FQNEAQ (reference sequence). The V and J ends lost 1 base and 7 bases, in that order; junction bases with no gene match: 9. The CDR3 is 16 amino acids. The CDR3 protein is CASSLGVQGGGEKLFF. CDR3 nucleotide sequence: TGTGCCAGCAGCTTAGGGGTCCAGGGGGGCGGTGAAAAACTGTTTTTT. Full variable domain (outside the CDR3, taken from reference TRBV7-9 and TRBJ1-4): DTGVSQNPRHKITKRGQNVTFRCDPISEHNRLYWYRQTLGQGPEFLTYFQNEAQLEKSRLLSDRFSAERPKGSFSTLEIQRTEQGDSAMYLCASSLGVQGGGEKLFFGSGTQLSVL.